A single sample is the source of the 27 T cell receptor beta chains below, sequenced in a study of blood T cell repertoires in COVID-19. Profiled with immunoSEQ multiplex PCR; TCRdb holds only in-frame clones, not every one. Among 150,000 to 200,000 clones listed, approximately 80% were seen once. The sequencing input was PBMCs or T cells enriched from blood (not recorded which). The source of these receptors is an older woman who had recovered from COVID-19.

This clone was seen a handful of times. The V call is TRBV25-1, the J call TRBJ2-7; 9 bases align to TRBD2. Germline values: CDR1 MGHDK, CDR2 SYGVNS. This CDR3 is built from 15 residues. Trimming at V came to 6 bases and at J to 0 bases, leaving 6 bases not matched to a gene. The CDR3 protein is CASRRAGGLSYEQYF. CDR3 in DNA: TGTGCCAGCAGACGAGCGGGAGGCCTCTCCTACGAGCAGTACTTC.

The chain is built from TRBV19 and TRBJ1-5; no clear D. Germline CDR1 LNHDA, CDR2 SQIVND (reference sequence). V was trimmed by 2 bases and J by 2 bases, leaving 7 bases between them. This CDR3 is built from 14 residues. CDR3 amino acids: CASSILGGNQPQHF. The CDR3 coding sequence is TGTGCCAGTAGTATACTCGGGGGCAATCAGCCCCAGCATTTT.

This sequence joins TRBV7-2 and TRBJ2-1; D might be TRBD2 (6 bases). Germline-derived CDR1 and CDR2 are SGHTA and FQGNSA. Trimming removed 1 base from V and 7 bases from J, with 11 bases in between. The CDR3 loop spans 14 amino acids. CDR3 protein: CASSLGLANNEQFF. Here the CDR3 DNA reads TGTGCCAGCAGCTTAGGTCTAGCGAATAATGAGCAGTTCTTC.

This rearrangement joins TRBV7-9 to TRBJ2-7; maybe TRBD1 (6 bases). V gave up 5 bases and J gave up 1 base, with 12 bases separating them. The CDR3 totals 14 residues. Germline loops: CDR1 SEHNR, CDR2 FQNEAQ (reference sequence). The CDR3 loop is CASSPHGQSYEQYF. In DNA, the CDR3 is TGTGCCAGCAGCCCCCATGGACAGTCCTACGAGCAGTACTTC.

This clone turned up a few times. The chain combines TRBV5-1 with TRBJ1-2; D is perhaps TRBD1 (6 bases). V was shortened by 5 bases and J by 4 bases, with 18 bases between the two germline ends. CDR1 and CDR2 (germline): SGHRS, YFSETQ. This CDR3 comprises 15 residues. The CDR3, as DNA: TGCGCCAGCAGGGAAACAGGGTATGGCCGCTATGGCTACACCTTC. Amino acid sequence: CASRETGYGRYGYTF.

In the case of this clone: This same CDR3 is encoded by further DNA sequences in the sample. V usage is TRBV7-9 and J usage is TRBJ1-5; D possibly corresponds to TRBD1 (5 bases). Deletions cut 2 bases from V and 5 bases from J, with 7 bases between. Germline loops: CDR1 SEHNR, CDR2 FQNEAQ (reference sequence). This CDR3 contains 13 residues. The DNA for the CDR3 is TGTGCCAGCAGCTTACAGGGCGATCAGCCCCAGCATTTT. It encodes CASSLQGDQPQHF.

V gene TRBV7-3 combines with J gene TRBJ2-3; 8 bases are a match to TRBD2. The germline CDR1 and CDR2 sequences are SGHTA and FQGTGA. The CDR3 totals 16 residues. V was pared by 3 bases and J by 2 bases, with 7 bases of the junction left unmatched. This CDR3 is CASSFGAGGLTDTQYF. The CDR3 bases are TGTGCCAGCAGCTTTGGGGCGGGGGGACTCACAGATACGCAGTATTTT.

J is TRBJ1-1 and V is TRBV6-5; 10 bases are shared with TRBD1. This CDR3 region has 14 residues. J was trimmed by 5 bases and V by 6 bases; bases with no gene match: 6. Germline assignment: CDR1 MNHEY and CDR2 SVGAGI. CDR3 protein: CASSETGGRTEAFF. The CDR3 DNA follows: TGTGCCAGCAGCGAGACAGGGGGCAGAACTGAAGCTTTCTTT.

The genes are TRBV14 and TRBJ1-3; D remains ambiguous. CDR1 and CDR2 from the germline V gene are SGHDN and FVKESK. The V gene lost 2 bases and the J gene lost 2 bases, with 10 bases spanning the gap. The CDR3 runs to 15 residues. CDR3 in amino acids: CASSQNTVTGNTIYF. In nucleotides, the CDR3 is TGTGCCAGCAGCCAAAACACAGTAACTGGAAACACCATATATTTT.

The DNA for the CDR3 is TGCGCCAGCAGCCAAGAGAGTGGGGCAGGGGTCACCGGGGAGCTGTTTTTT. It codes for CASSQESGAGVTGELFF. V and J are TRBV4-1 and TRBJ2-2; weak D call: TRBD1 (6 bases). CDR3 size: 17 residues. V was pared by 0 bases and J by 4 bases, with 15 bases between. In germline, CDR1 is MGHRA, CDR2 YSYEKL.

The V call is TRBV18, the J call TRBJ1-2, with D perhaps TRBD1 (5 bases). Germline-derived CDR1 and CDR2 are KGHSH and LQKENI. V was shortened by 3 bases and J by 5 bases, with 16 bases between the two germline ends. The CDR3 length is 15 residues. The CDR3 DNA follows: TGTGCCAGCTCACCCCTCGCCGGAGGGGAGTATGGCTACACCTTC. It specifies CASSPLAGGEYGYTF.

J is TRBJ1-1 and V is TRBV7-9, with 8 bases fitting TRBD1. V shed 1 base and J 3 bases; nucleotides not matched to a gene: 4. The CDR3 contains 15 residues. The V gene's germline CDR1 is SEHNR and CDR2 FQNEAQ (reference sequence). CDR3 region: CASSLGSGGYTEAFF. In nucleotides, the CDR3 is TGTGCCAGCAGCTTAGGCTCAGGGGGCTACACTGAAGCTTTCTTT.

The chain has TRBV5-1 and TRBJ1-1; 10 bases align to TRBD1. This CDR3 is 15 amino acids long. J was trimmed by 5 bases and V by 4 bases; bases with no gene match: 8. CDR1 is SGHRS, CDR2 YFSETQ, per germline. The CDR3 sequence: CASSTGTGVGTEAFF. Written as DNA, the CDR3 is TGCGCCAGCAGCACCGGGACAGGGGTTGGGACTGAAGCTTTCTTT.

The chain's CDR3 is CASSLYGTGAPTYEQYF. The CDR3 nucleotides read TGTGCCAGCAGCTTATACGGGACAGGGGCTCCAACCTACGAGCAGTACTTC. The chain links TRBV7-9 to TRBJ2-7, with 10 bases that match TRBD1. The CDR3 has 17 residues. Germline V gene data show CDR1 as SEHNR and CDR2 as FQNEAQ (reference sequence). V was clipped by 2 bases and J by 2 bases; unmatched bases: 9.

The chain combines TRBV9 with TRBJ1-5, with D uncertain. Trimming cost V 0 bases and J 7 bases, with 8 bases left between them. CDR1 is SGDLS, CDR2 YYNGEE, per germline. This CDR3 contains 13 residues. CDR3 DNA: TGTGCCAGCAGCGTAGAACTAGGCCAGCCCCAGCATTTT. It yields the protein CASSVELGQPQHF.

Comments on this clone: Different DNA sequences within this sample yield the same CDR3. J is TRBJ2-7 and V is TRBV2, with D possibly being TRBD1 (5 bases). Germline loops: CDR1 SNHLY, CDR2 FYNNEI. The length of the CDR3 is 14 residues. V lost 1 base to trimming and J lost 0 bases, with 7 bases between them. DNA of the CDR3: TGTGCCAGCAGTGAAGGGGGCAGCTCCTACGAGCAGTACTTC. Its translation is CASSEGGSSYEQYF.

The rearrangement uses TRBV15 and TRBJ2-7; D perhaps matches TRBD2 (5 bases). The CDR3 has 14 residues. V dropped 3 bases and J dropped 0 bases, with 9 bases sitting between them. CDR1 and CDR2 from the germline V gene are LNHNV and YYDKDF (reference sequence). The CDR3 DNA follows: TGTGCCACCAGCAGCGACTATAACTCCTACGAGCAGTACTTC. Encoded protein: CATSSDYNSYEQYF.

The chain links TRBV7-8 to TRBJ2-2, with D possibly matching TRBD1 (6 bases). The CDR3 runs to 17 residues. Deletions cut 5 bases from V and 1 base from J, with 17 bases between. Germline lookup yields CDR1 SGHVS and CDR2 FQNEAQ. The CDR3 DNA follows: TGTGCCAGCAGCCCTCCCTTCTCACAGGGGAACACCGGGGAGCTGTTTTTT. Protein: CASSPPFSQGNTGELFF.

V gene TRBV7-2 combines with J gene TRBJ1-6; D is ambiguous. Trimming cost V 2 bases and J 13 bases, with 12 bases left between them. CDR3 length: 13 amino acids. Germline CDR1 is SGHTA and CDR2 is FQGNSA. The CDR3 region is CASSLILERPLHF. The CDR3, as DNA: TGTGCCAGCAGCTTAATATTAGAACGTCCCCTCCACTTT.

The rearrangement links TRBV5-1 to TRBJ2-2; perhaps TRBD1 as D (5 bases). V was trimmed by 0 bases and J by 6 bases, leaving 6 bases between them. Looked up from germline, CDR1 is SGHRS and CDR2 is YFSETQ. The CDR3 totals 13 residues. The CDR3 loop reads CASSLEGPGELFF. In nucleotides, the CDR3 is TGCGCCAGCAGCTTGGAGGGGCCCGGGGAGCTGTTTTTT.

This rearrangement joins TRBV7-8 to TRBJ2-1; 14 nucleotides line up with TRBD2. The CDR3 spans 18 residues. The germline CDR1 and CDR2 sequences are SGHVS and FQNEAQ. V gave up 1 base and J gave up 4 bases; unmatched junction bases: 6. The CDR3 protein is CASSLEGTSGSFYNEQFF. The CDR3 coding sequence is TGTGCCAGCAGCTTAGAGGGGACTAGCGGGAGCTTTTACAATGAGCAGTTCTTC.

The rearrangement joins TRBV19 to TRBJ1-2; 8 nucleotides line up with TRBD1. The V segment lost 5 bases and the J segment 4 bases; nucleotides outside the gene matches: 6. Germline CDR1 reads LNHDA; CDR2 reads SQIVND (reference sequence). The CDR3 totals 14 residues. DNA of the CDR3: TGTGCCAGTAGTTCTAACAGGGGGGGCTATGGCTACACCTTC. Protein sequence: CASSSNRGGYGYTF.

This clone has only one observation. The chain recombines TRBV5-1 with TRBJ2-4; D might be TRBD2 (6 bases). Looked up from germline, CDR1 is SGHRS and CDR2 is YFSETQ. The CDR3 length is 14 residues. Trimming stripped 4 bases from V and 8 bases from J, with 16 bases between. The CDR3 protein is CASSIGLTGDIQYF. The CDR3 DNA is TGCGCCAGCAGCATCGGCCTAACGGGGGACATTCAGTACTTC. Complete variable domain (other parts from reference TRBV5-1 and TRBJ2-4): KAGVTQTPRYLIKTRGQQVTLSCSPISGHRSVSWYQQTPGQGLQFLFEYFSETQRNKGNFPGRFSGRQFSNSRSEMNVSTLELGDSALYLCASSIGLTGDIQYFGAGTRLSVL.

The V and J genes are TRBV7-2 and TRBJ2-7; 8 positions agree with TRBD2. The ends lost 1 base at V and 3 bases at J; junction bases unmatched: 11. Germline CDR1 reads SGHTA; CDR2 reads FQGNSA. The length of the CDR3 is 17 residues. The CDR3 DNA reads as TGTGCCAGCAGCTTAGGTCCACTAGCGGCTGGGTTCTACGAGCAGTACTTC. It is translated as CASSLGPLAAGFYEQYF.

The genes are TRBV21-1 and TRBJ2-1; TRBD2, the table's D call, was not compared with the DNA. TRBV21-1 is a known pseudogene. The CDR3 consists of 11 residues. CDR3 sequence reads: CASSPRGGQFF. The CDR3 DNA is TGTGCCAGCAGCCCCCGGGGGGGGCAGTTCTTC.

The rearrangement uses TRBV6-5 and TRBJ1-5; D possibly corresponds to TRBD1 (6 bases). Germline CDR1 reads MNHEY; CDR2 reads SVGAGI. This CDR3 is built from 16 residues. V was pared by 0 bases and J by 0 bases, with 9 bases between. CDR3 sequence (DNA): TGTGCCAGCAGTTACTCAAGGACAGATAGCAATCAGCCCCAGCATTTT. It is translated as CASSYSRTDSNQPQHF.

The CDR3 nucleotides read TGCAGCGTTCGCGGGGGGATTGCAGATACGCAGTATTTT. It translates to CSVRGGIADTQYF. The chain links TRBV29-1 to TRBJ2-3, with 8 positions matching TRBD2. Germline CDR1 is SQVTM and CDR2 is ANQGSEA. The CDR3 is 13 residues long. Trimming took 5 bases from V and 4 from J; bases not matched to a gene: 5.